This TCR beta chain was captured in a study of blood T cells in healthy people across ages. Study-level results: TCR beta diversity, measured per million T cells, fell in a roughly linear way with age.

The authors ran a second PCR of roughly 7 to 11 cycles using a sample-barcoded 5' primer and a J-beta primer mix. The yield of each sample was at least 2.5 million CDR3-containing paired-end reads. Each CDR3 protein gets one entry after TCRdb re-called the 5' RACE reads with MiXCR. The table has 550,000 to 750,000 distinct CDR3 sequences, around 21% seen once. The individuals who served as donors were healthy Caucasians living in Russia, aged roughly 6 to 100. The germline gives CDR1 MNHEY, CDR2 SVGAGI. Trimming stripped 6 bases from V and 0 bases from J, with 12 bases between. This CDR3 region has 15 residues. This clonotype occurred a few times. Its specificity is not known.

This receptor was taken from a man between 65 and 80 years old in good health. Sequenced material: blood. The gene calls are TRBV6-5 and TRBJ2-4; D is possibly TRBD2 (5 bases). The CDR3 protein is CASRGGELAKNIQYF. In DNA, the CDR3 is TGTGCCAGCAGGGGTGGGGAGCTAGCCAAAAACATTCAGTACTTC.